The 27 T cell receptor beta chains presented below share a single source sample, sequenced in a study of OX40 agonist ivuxolimab in advanced cancers. Here immunoSEQ multiplex PCR was the method, and the copy in TCRdb shows in-frame clones only, minus some. There are tens of thousands of clones in the sample; approximately 90% occur only once, and around 0.65% lies in the top ten. The source was CD4+ or CD8+ T cells sorted from blood, collected in a trial of the OX40 agonist ivuxolimab. The receptors derive from an adult with an advanced solid tumor such as melanoma, head and neck, liver or kidney cancer.

This clone was seen a single time. The chain joins TRBV19 to TRBJ2-1; 14 bases match TRBD2. Trimming took 6 bases from V and 9 from J; bases not matched to a gene: 7. Germline V lookup: CDR1 LNHDA, CDR2 SQIVND (reference sequence). The CDR3 consists of 15 residues. CDR3 coding DNA: TGTGCCAGTAGCCTAGGGACTAGCGGGAGTCCTGAGCAGTTCTTC. This translates into CASSLGTSGSPEQFF.

This clone was seen just once. The genes are TRBV10-2 and TRBJ2-5; TRBD2 matches at 13 bases. The CDR3 has 15 amino acids. V dropped 5 bases and J dropped 2; count of bases not matched to a gene: 2. Germline CDR1 WSHSY, CDR2 SAAADI. CDR3 nucleotides: TGCGCCAGCAGTAAGGGACTAGCGGGGCAAGAGACCCAGTACTTC. It is translated as CASSKGLAGQETQYF.

The CDR3 sequence is CAIHSGVGGYTF. CDR3 nucleotide sequence: TGTGCCATCCACAGCGGGGTAGGGGGCTACACCTTC. The chain uses TRBV19 and TRBJ1-2; unclear D gene. V was shortened by 10 bases and J by 8 bases, with 17 bases between the two germline ends. The CDR3 contains 12 residues. The V gene's germline CDR1 is LNHDA and CDR2 SQIVND (reference sequence).

The CDR3 here is CASQLYPETYEQYF. CDR3 nucleotide sequence: TGCGCCTCCCAGCTTTACCCAGAGACCTACGAGCAGTACTTC. This chain links TRBV5-1 with TRBJ2-5, with D uncertain. Judging by the DNA end, TRBJ2-7 fits better; the J call may be wrong. CDR3 length: 14 amino acids. Germline V gives CDR1 SGHRS, CDR2 YFSETQ.

J is TRBJ1-5 and V is TRBV15; D is unclear. Germline CDR1 reads LNHNV; CDR2 reads YYDKDF (reference sequence). Between the trimmed V and J ends, which lost 0 bases and 8 bases, there was a span of 8 bases. The length of the CDR3 is 13 residues. In DNA form, the CDR3 reads TGTGCCACCAGCAGAGATAAGGGAGAGCCCCAGCATTTT. Amino acid sequence: CATSRDKGEPQHF.

The CDR3 sequence: CASSLENRATDTQYF. As DNA, the CDR3 is TGCGCCAGCAGCTTGGAGAACAGGGCCACAGATACGCAGTATTTT. The V call is TRBV5-1, the J call TRBJ2-3; the D gene is possibly TRBD1 (6 bases). The V and J ends lost 0 bases and 2 bases respectively, with 10 bases between them. Per the germline V gene, CDR1 is SGHRS and CDR2 is YFSETQ. The CDR3 length is 15 residues.

The V and J genes are TRBV5-8 and TRBJ2-7; 10 bases agree with TRBD1. The CDR3 runs 16 residues. V was clipped by 0 bases and J by 3 bases; unmatched bases: 6. Germline V gene sequence: CDR1 SGHTS, CDR2 YDEGEE. CDR3 in DNA: TGTGCCAGCAGCTTGGAATTGACAGGGGGCATCTACGAGCAGTACTTC. It translates to CASSLELTGGIYEQYF. The full variable domain, in which reference TRBV5-8 and TRBJ2-7 provide the parts outside the CDR3, is EAGVTQSPTHLIKTRGQQATLRCSPISGHTSVYWYQQALGLGLQFLLWYDEGEERNRGNFPPRFSGRQFPNYSSELNVNALELEDSALYLCASSLELTGGIYEQYFGPGTRLTVT.

The chain recombines TRBV19 with TRBJ2-1, with 11 bases matching TRBD2. The CDR3 runs to 15 residues. From germline, CDR1 is LNHDA and CDR2 SQIVND (reference sequence). V lost 1 base to trimming and J lost 9 bases; unmatched junction nucleotides: 5. The CDR3 here is CASSIATSGSGEQFF. DNA of the CDR3: TGTGCCAGTAGTATAGCTACTAGCGGGAGTGGTGAGCAGTTCTTC.

As to this clone: The junction departs from germline at one end; a sequencing error may be responsible. This sequence joins TRBV10-3 and TRBJ2-5, with 8 bases that match TRBD1. Germline loops: CDR1 ENHRY, CDR2 SYGVKD. CDR3 size: 14 residues. CDR3 coding DNA: TGTGCCATCAGTGTTGGGACAGGCCAAGGGACCCAGTACTTC. It codes for CAISVGTGQGTQYF.

The V and J genes are TRBV27 and TRBJ2-7; 7 positions match TRBD1. The germline CDR1 and CDR2 sequences are MNHEY and SMNVEV (reference sequence). This CDR3 has 14 residues. The V segment lost 3 bases and the J segment 4 bases; nucleotides outside the gene matches: 6. In nucleotides, the CDR3 is TGTGCCAGCAGTTTCAACAGGGGACCTTACGAGCAGTACTTC. Encoded protein: CASSFNRGPYEQYF.

The rearrangement joins TRBV11-2 to TRBJ2-3; D remains ambiguous. Germline V gene lookup returns CDR1 SGHAT and CDR2 FQNNGV. The CDR3 sequence is 18 residues long. Trimming stripped 2 bases from V and 2 bases from J, with 20 bases between. This CDR3 is CASSLFSQAFEATDTQYF. CDR3 sequence (DNA): TGTGCCAGCAGCTTATTTTCCCAAGCCTTCGAAGCCACAGATACGCAGTATTTT. Looking up the rest from reference TRBV11-2 and TRBJ2-3 gives the full variable domain: EAGVAQSPRYKIIEKRQSVAFWCNPISGHATLYWYQQILGQGPKLLIQFQNNGVVDDSQLPKDRFSAERLKGVDSTLKIQPAKLEDSAVYLCASSLFSQAFEATDTQYFGPGTRLTVL.

CDR3 in amino acids: CASSPMGLLSAGELFF. DNA for the CDR3: TGTGCCAGCAGCCCAATGGGATTATTATCCGCCGGGGAGCTGTTTTTT. The chain couples TRBV7-9 to TRBJ2-2; D remains ambiguous. With 5 bases removed from V and 6 bases from J, the gap between germline ends came to 19 bases. The CDR3 consists of 16 residues. CDR1 and CDR2 (germline): SEHNR, FQNEAQ (reference sequence).

The J gene is TRBJ2-5, the V gene TRBV6-6; D may match TRBD1 or TRBD2 (6 bases each). This CDR3 is built from 14 residues. V was trimmed by 4 bases and J by 2 bases, leaving 11 bases between them. Germline loops: CDR1 MNHNY, CDR2 SVGAGI (reference sequence). CDR3 nucleotides: TGTGCCAGCAGTTTCCCGGGGGCACAAGAGACCCAGTACTTC. As protein: CASSFPGAQETQYF.

The chain is built from TRBV20-1 and TRBJ1-1; D gene unclear. Germline V CDR1 and CDR2: DFQATT, SNEGSKA (reference sequence). Trimming shortened V by 3 bases and J by 6 bases, and 8 bases separated the two germline ends. CDR3 length: 11 residues. The CDR3 sequence is CSASPQAEAFF. CDR3 nucleotides: TGCAGTGCTAGTCCCCAGGCTGAAGCTTTCTTT.

The chain carries TRBV28 and TRBJ1-1; perhaps TRBD1 as D (5 bases). V was cut by 4 bases and J by 6 bases, with 12 bases left in between. Germline CDR1 is MDHEN and CDR2 is SYDVKM. The CDR3 sequence is 13 residues long. The CDR3 DNA is TGTGCCAGCAGTTATGGGGGAAGGGCTGAAGCTTTCTTT. Translating gives CASSYGGRAEAFF.

The CDR3 here is CASSGPSPSGSVWDTGELFF. The CDR3 nucleotides are TGTGCCAGCAGTGGCCCTTCCCCTAGCGGGAGTGTGTGGGACACCGGGGAGCTGTTTTTT. The V and J genes are TRBV28 and TRBJ2-2, with 10 nucleotides matching TRBD2. The length of the CDR3 is 20 residues. The J segment lost 3 bases and the V segment lost 5 bases, leaving 18 bases of the junction unmatched. Germline V gene lookup returns CDR1 MDHEN and CDR2 SYDVKM.

The chain links TRBV28 to TRBJ1-2; the D gene is possibly TRBD1 (6 bases). The CDR3 runs 12 residues. CDR1 MDHEN and CDR2 SYDVKM come from the germline V gene. V was shortened by 6 bases and J by 4 bases, with 9 bases between the two germline ends. The CDR3 region has the DNA TGTGCCAGCAGGGACAGTAGCTATGGCTACACCTTC. This gives the protein CASRDSSYGYTF.

The chain has TRBV6-1 and TRBJ1-4; the D gene is possibly TRBD1 (5 bases). Trimming shortened V by 2 bases and J by 0 bases, and 13 bases separated the two germline ends. CDR1 and CDR2 (germline): MNHNS, SASEGT. CDR3 length equals 17 residues. CDR3 nucleotides: TGTGCCAGCAGTGAAAGTATCCAGGGTGCAACTAATGAAAAACTGTTTTTT. Translated, it gives CASSESIQGATNEKLFF.

The chain joins TRBV28 to TRBJ2-6; D gene uncertain. Trimming removed 7 bases at V and 6 bases at J, with 4 bases between. Germline lookup yields CDR1 MDHEN and CDR2 SYDVKM. The CDR3 contains 11 residues. CDR3 coding DNA: TGTGCCAGCACAGCGGCCAACGTCCTGACTTTC. It translates to CASTAANVLTF.

The chain carries TRBV7-8 and TRBJ1-3, with D possibly matching TRBD1 (6 bases). V was clipped by 1 base and J by 9 bases, with 13 bases between them. The CDR3 runs to 14 residues. Germline CDR1 SGHVS, CDR2 FQNEAQ. The CDR3 DNA follows: TGTGCCAGCAGCTTAGGTCCAGGGGCCAGCACCATATATTTT. Translating gives CASSLGPGASTIYF. Combining the CDR3 with reference TRBV7-8 and TRBJ1-3 gives the whole variable domain GAGVSQSPRYKVAKRGQDVALRCDPISGHVSLFWYQQALGQGPEFLTYFQNEAQLDKSGLPSDRFFAERPEGSVSTLKIQRTQQEDSAVYLCASSLGPGASTIYFGEGSWLTVV.

This chain uses TRBV10-1 with TRBJ2-2; possible D gene TRBD2, 7 bases. Germline V gives CDR1 WNHNN, CDR2 SYGVQD (reference sequence). The CDR3 totals 16 residues. Trimming removed 2 bases from V and 3 bases from J, with 13 bases in between. In DNA form, the CDR3 reads TGCGCCAGCAGTGAGCCCGGGGGGCCGGACACCGGGGAGCTGTTTTTT. Amino acid sequence: CASSEPGGPDTGELFF.

The chain couples TRBV30 to TRBJ1-4; possible D gene TRBD1, 5 bases. V was pared by 4 bases and J by 3 bases, with 12 bases between. CDR3 length equals 14 residues. Looked up from germline, CDR1 is GTSNPN and CDR2 is SVGIG (reference sequence). Written as DNA, the CDR3 is TGTGCCTGGAACAAAGGGGCGGCTAATGAAAAACTGTTTTTT. Translating gives CAWNKGAANEKLFF.

This chain joins TRBV6-5 and TRBJ2-7; D call uncertain. Trimming took off 0 bases at V and 4 bases at J, with 7 bases between the two ends. Germline V gives CDR1 MNHEY, CDR2 SVGAGI. This CDR3 is 13 amino acids long. CDR3 bases: TGTGCCAGCAGTTACTCCCGAACGTACGAGCAGTACTTC. The encoded protein is CASSYSRTYEQYF.

A few counts support this clone. The chain is built from TRBV10-1 and TRBJ2-2, with no clear D. Trimming took off 0 bases at V and 6 bases at J, with 8 bases between the two ends. Germline values: CDR1 WNHNN, CDR2 SYGVQD (reference sequence). There are 14 residues in the CDR3. The CDR3: CASSESLVSGELFF. The CDR3 DNA reads as TGCGCCAGCAGTGAGTCGCTGGTCTCCGGGGAGCTGTTTTTT.

V usage is TRBV7-9 and J usage is TRBJ2-7, with TRBD1 as a possible D gene (5 bases). Per the germline V gene, CDR1 is SEHNR and CDR2 is FQNEAQ (reference sequence). The CDR3 covers 15 residues. V lost 4 bases, J lost 0 bases, and 13 bases lay in between. The CDR3 nucleotides read TGTGCCAGCAGCTCGACGAGACAGCCCTCCTACGAGCAGTACTTC. Its protein product is CASSSTRQPSYEQYF.

This clone was detected once. The chain uses TRBV5-1 and TRBJ2-1; either TRBD1 or TRBD2 may supply D (5 bases each). The germline gives CDR1 SGHRS, CDR2 YFSETQ. The ends were cut back, 4 bases at V and 8 bases at J, with 16 bases in the middle. CDR3 length: 14 amino acids. The CDR3 region has the DNA TGCGCCAGCAGCCTCCGGACTCGAGGGGATGAGCAGTTCTTC. This sequence encodes CASSLRTRGDEQFF. The full variable domain, rest sourced from reference TRBV5-1 and TRBJ2-1, is KAGVTQTPRYLIKTRGQQVTLSCSPISGHRSVSWYQQTPGQGLQFLFEYFSETQRNKGNFPGRFSGRQFSNSRSEMNVSTLELGDSALYLCASSLRTRGDEQFFGPGTRLTVL.

The J gene is TRBJ1-6, the V gene TRBV9; no clear D. CDR1 is SGDLS, CDR2 YYNGEE, per germline. The CDR3 contains 15 residues. The V gene lost 0 bases and the J gene lost 10 bases, with 14 bases spanning the gap. The CDR3 sequence is CASSVGPGLESPLHF. For the CDR3, the DNA is TGTGCCAGCAGCGTAGGACCAGGTTTAGAATCACCCCTCCACTTT.